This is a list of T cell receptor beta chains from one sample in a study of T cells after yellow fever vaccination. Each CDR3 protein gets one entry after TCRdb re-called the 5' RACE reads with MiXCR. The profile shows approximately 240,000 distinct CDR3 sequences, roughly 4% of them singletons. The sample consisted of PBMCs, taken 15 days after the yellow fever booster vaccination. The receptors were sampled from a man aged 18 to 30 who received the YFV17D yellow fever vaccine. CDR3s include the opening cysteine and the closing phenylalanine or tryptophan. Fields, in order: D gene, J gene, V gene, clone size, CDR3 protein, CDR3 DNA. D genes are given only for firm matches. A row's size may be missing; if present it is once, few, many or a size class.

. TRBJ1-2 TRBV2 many CASSPKTYHSLGYTF TGTGCCAGCAGCCCCAAAACATATCATTCCCTTGGCTACACCTTC
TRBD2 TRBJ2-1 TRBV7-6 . CASSFQLAGYNEQFF TGTGCCAGCAGCTTCCAGCTAGCGGGGTACAATGAGCAGTTCTTC
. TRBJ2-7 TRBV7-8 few CASSLAGFEQYF TGTGCCAGCAGCTTAGCGGGTTTCGAGCAGTACTTC
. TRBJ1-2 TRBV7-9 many CASSFRGDYGYTF TGCGCCAGCAGCTTCCGGGGCGACTATGGCTACACCTTC
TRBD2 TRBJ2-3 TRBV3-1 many CASSQHTSGGDTQYF TGTGCCAGCAGCCAACATACTAGCGGGGGGGATACGCAGTATTTT
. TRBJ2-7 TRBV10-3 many CAISESAAKTYEQYF TGTGCCATCAGTGAGTCGGCAGCAAAGACCTACGAGCAGTACTTC
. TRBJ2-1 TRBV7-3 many CASSLNSWGGNEQFF TGTGCCAGCAGCTTAAATTCGTGGGGTGGTAATGAGCAGTTCTTC
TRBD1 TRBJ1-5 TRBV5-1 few CASKPGTGGGFDNQPQHF TGCGCCAGCAAACCCGGGACAGGGGGCGGTTTTGATAATCAGCCCCAGCATTTT
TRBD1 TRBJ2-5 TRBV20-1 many CSAFRSGTGRRQETQYF TGCAGTGCCTTTCGCTCCGGGACAGGGCGACGCCAAGAGACCCAGTACTTC
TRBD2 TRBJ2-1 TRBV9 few CASGPRSSGRNEQFF TGTGCCAGCGGCCCGAGGTCTAGCGGCCGAAATGAGCAGTTCTTC
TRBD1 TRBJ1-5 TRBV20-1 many CSATSRDRGKNSNQPQHF TGCAGTGCTACCTCTAGAGACAGGGGAAAGAATAGCAATCAGCCCCAGCATTTT
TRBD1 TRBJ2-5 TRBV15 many CATRMTGVETQYF TGTGCCACCAGGATGACAGGGGTTGAGACCCAGTACTTC
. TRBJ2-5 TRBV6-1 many CASSEISLETQYF TGTGCCAGCAGTGAGATTTCCCTCGAGACCCAGTACTTC
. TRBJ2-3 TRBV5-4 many CASSLFPADTQYF TGTGCCAGCAGCTTGTTCCCGGCAGATACGCAGTATTTT
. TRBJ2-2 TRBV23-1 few CASTATGELFF TGCGCCAGCACGGCAACCGGGGAGCTGTTTTTT
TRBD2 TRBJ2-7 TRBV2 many CASSEWGGSSYEQYF TGTGCCAGCAGTGAATGGGGGGGGAGCTCCTACGAGCAGTACTTC
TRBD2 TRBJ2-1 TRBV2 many CASSDQRGGYNEQFF TGTGCCAGCAGTGACCAGCGGGGGGGCTACAATGAGCAGTTCTTC
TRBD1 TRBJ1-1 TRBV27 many CASSLLFPSGTVNTEAFF TGTGCCAGCAGTTTACTATTCCCCTCGGGGACAGTGAACACTGAAGCTTTCTTT
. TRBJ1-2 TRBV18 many CASSPSGKGSDYGYTF TGTGCCAGCTCACCTAGTGGAAAGGGGTCGGACTATGGCTACACCTTC
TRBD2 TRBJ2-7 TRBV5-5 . CASSLAGGLAHEQYF TGTGCCAGCAGCTTGGCCGGGGGACTAGCGCACGAGCAGTACTTC
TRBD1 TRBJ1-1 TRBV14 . CASSGGTGDPNTEAFF TGTGCCAGCAGCGGTGGGACAGGGGACCCGAACACTGAAGCTTTCTTT
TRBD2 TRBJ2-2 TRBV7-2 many CASSLGLAGDTGELFF TGTGCCAGCAGCTTAGGACTAGCGGGGGACACCGGGGAGCTGTTTTTT
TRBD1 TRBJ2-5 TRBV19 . CASSIRGPETQYF TGTGCCAGTAGTATCAGGGGGCCAGAGACCCAGTACTTC
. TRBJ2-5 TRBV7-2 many CASSFQAGEETQYF TGTGCCAGCAGCTTCCAGGCAGGGGAAGAGACCCAGTACTTC
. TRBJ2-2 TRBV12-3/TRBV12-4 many CASSSGLFTGELFF TGTGCCAGCAGTTCCGGACTTTTCACCGGGGAGCTGTTTTTT
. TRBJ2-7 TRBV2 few CASSARLEQYF TGTGCCAGCAGTGCCCGGCTCGAGCAGTACTTC
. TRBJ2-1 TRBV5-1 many CASSLTTTINEQFF TGCGCCAGCAGCTTGACCACCACCATCAATGAGCAGTTCTTC
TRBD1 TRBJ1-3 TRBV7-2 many CASSFQGALGNTIYF TGTGCCAGCAGCTTTCAGGGGGCGCTCGGAAACACCATATATTTT
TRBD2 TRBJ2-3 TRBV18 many CASSPAGVAQYF TGTGCCAGCTCACCAGCGGGAGTCGCGCAGTATTTT
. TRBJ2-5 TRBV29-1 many CSVVERAILGETQYF TGCAGCGTTGTGGAGCGGGCCATCTTGGGGGAGACCCAGTACTTC
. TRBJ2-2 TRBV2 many CASSPNGGTGELFF TGTGCCAGCAGCCCTAATGGGGGGACCGGGGAGCTGTTTTTT
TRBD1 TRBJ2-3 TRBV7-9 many CASSLAPGQPSTDTQYF TGTGCCAGCAGCTTAGCGCCGGGACAGCCTAGCACAGATACGCAGTATTTT
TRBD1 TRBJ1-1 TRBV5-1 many CASSLAGGENTEAFF TGCGCCAGCAGCTTGGCAGGGGGCGAGAACACTGAAGCTTTCTTT
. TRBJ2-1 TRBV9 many CASSVVGGSYNEQFF TGTGCCAGCAGCGTAGTGGGTGGCTCCTACAATGAGCAGTTCTTC
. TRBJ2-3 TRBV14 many CASSQLPGDTQYF TGTGCCAGCAGCCAACTCCCCGGAGATACGCAGTATTTT
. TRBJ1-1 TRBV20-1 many CSAWDGENTEAFF TGCAGTGCGTGGGACGGGGAGAACACTGAAGCTTTCTTT
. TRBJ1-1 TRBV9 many CASSVDQDDTEAFF TGTGCCAGCAGCGTAGACCAGGATGACACTGAAGCTTTCTTT
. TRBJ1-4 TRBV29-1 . CSVQRGLNEKLFF TGCAGCGTTCAACGGGGGCTTAATGAAAAACTGTTTTTT
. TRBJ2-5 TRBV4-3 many CASSQGDWNQETQYF TGCGCCAGCAGCCAAGGCGACTGGAACCAAGAGACCCAGTACTTC
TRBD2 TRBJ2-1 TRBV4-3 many CASSQMASGGYNEQFF TGCGCCAGCAGCCAGATGGCTAGCGGGGGGTACAATGAGCAGTTCTTC
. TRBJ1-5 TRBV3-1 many CASSTGTSNQPQHF TGTGCCAGCAGCACAGGGACCAGCAATCAGCCCCAGCATTTT
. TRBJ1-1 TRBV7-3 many CASSLRHSNTEAFF TGTGCCAGCAGCTTGAGACATTCGAACACTGAAGCTTTCTTT
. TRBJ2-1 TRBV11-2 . CASSLEDSSYNEQFF TGTGCCAGCAGCTTAGAGGACAGCTCCTACAATGAGCAGTTCTTC
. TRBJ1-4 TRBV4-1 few CASSPRSGTLNEKLFF TGCGCCAGCAGTCCTAGATCCGGGACACTAAATGAAAAACTGTTTTTT
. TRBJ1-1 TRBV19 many CASNNGGTEAFF TGTGCCAGTAATAATGGGGGGACTGAAGCTTTCTTT
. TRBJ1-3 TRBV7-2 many CASSSQGSANTIYF TGTGCCAGCAGCTCTCAGGGATCGGCAAACACCATATATTTT
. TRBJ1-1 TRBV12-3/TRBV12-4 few CASSFLDPFTEAFF TGTGCCAGCAGTTTTCTTGACCCCTTCACTGAAGCTTTCTTT
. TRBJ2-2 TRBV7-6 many CASSPVRDTGELFF TGTGCCAGCAGCCCCGTCAGGGACACCGGGGAGCTGTTTTTT
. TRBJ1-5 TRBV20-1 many CSASRQGLQPQHF TGCAGTGCTAGCCGGCAGGGGCTTCAGCCCCAGCATTTT
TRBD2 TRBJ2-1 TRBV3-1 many CASSQRLAGGPATINEQFF TGTGCCAGCAGCCAACGACTAGCGGGGGGCCCTGCTACGATTAATGAGCAGTTCTTC
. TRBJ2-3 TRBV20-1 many CSLPDRFTTDTQYF TGCAGTCTCCCCGACAGATTCACCACAGATACGCAGTATTTT